This TCR beta chain was documented in a study of cytomegalovirus exposure and HLA in healthy donors. Across the whole study: The roughly 120 validation repertoires, a later analysis reported, used the same platform as the 600 to 700 first-cohort repertoires.

V dropped 5 bases and J dropped 6 bases, with 11 bases sitting between them. Germline CDR1 and CDR2: SGHVS and FNYEAQ. This CDR3 is built from 12 residues. The donors formed part of the approximately 120-subject validation cohort, distinct from the roughly 620-subject first cohort. Only in-frame clones appear in the TCRdb table, and some are missing; sequencing was by immunoSEQ multiplex PCR. The sample shows hundreds of thousands of clones, roughly 88% of them seen only once. Broader study findings: The classifier was said to identify cytomegalovirus status with high specificity and sensitivity. Generally TCR sequences proved uncommon, though certain public TCRs appeared in numerous donors.

With respect to this clone: The target antigen is unknown.

J is TRBJ2-7 and V is TRBV7-6; tentatively, D is TRBD1 or TRBD2 (6 bases each). The specimen was PBMCs. This receptor was taken from a woman aged 30 to 39 in good health and CMV-seronegative. The CDR3 nucleotides are TGTGCCAGCAGCATCGGAGGGGGCGAGCAGTACTTC. Translation: CASSIGGGEQYF. The full variable domain, with the rest looked up from reference TRBV7-6 and TRBJ2-7, is GAGVSQSPRYKVTKRGQDVALRCDPISGHVSLYWYRQALGQGPEFLTYFNYEAQQDKSGLPNDRFSAERPEGSISTLTIQRTEQRDSAMYRCASSIGGGEQYFGPGTRLTVT.